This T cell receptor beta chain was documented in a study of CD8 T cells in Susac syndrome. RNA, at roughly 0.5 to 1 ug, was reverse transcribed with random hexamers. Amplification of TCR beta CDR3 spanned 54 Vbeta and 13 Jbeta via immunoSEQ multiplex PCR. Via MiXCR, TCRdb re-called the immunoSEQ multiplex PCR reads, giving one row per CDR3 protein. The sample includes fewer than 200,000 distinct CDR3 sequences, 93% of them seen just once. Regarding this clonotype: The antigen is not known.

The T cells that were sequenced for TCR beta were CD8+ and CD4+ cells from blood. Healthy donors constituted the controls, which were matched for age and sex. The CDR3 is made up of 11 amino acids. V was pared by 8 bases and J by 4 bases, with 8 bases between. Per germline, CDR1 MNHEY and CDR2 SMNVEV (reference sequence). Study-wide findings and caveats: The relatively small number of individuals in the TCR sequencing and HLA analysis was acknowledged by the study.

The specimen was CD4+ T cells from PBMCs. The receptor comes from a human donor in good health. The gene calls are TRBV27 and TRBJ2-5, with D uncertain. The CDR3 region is CASPDAETQYF. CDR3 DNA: TGTGCCAGCCCGGATGCAGAGACCCAGTACTTC.